This TCR beta chain was sequenced in a study of T cell responses to AZD1222 COVID-19 vaccine. Study at large: Timing groups of about 4 and about 12 weeks for second doses were pooled. Study-level points and caveats: No repertoire was sampled before or during the peak T cell response, only after it. Just five to seven people given AZD1222 tested seropositive at baseline. Spike-specific TCRs gained breadth and depth after people received two AZD1222 doses.

The sample holds one count of this clone. Its specificity is unknown. The CDR3 sequence is 15 residues long. V lost 4 bases, J lost 2 bases, and 3 bases stayed unmatched. Per the germline V gene, CDR1 is KGHSH and CDR2 is LQKENI. Profiling relied on immunoSEQ multiplex PCR, and the TCRdb table lists in-frame clones only, not all of them. This sample has under 200,000 clones, with 90% found just once. The rearrangement joins TRBV18 to TRBJ2-7, with TRBD1 matching 12 bases. The specimen comprised peripheral blood, sampled on day 0 of AZD1222 vaccination. This TCR was sampled from an adult in good health. This CDR3 reads CASSLGTGGTYEQYF. The CDR3 bases are TGTGCCAGCTCACTCGGGACAGGGGGCACCTACGAGCAGTACTTC.